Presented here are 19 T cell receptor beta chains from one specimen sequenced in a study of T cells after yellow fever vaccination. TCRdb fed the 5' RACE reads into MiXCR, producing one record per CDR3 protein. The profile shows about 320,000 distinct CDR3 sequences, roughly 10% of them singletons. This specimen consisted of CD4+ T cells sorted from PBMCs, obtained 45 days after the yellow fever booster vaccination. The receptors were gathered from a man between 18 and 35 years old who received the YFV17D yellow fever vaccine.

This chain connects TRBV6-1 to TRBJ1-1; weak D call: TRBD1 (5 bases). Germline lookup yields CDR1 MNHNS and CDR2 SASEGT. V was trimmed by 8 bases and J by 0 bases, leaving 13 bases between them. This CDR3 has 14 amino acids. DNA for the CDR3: TGTGCCAGCCCGCGTTCGACAGTGAACACTGAAGCTTTCTTT. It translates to CASPRSTVNTEAFF.

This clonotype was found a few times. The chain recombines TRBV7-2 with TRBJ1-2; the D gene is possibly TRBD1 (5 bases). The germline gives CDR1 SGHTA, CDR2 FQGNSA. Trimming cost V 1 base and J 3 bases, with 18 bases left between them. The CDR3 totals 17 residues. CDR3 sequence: CASSLGGGAAFHYGYTF. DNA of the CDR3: TGTGCCAGCAGCTTAGGGGGTGGGGCAGCCTTTCACTATGGCTACACCTTC.

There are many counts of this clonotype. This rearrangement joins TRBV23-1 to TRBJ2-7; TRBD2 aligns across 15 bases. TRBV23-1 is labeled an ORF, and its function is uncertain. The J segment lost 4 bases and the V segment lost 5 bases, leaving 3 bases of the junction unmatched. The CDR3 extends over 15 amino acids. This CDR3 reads CASSSGLAGGYEQYF. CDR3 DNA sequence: TGCGCCAGCAGTTCGGGACTAGCGGGGGGATACGAGCAGTACTTC.

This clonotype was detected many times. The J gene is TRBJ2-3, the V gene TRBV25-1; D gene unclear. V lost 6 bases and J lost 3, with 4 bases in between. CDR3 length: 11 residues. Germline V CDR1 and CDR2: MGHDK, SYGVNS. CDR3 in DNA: TGTGCCAGCAGGGTAACAGATACGCAGTATTTT. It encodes CASRVTDTQYF.

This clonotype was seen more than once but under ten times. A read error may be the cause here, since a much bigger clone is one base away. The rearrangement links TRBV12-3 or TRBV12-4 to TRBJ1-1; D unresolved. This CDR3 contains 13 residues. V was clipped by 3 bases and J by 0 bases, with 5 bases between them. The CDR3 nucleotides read TGTGCCAGCAGTTTTCAGGTGAACACTGAAGCTTTCTTT. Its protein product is CASSFQVNTEAFF.

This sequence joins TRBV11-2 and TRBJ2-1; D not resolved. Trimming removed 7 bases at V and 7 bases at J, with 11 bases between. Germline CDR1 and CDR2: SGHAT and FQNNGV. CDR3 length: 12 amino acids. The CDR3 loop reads CASTSSSNEQFF. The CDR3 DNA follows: TGTGCCAGCACCTCCTCCTCTAATGAGCAGTTCTTC.

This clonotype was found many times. The CDR3 DNA is TGTGCCAGCAGCTTAGTTGCAGGGTCCGGGGAGCTGTTTTTT. Translated, it gives CASSLVAGSGELFF. The chain joins TRBV7-2 to TRBJ2-2; D perhaps matches TRBD1 (5 bases). V lost 1 base, J lost 6 bases, and 9 bases lay in between. From germline, CDR1 is SGHTA and CDR2 FQGNSA. The CDR3 length is 14 residues.

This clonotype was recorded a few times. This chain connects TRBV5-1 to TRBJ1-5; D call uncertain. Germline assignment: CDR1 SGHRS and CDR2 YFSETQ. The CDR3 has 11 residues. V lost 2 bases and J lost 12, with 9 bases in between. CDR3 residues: CASSLGRLQHF. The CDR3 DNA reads TGCGCCAGCAGCTTAGGAAGACTCCAGCATTTT.

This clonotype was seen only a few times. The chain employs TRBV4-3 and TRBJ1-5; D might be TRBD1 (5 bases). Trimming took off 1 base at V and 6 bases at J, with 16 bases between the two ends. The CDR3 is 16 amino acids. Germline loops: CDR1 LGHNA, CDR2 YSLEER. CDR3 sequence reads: CASSQGISRGGQPQHF. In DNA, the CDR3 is TGCGCCAGCAGCCAAGGTATTTCAAGGGGTGGTCAGCCCCAGCATTTT.

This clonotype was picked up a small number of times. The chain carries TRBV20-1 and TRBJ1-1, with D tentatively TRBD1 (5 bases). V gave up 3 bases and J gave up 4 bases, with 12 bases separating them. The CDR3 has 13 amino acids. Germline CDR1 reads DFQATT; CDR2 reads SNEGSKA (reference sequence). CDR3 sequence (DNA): TGCAGTGCTAGGGAGGGTGGGGGCACTGAAGCTTTCTTT. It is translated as CSAREGGGTEAFF.

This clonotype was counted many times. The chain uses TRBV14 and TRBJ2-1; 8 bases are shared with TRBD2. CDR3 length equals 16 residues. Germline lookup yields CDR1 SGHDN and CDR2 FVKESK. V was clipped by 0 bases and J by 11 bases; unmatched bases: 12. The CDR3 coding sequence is TGTGCCAGCAGCCAAGACGGCGGGACTAGAGGCTTGAAGCAGTTCTTC. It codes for CASSQDGGTRGLKQFF. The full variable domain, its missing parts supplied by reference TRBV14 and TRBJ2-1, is EAGVTQFPSHSVIEKGQTVTLRCDPISGHDNLYWYRRVMGKEIKFLLHFVKESKQDESGMPNNRFLAERTGGTYSTLKVQPAELEDSGVYFCASSQDGGTRGLKQFFGPGTRLTVL.

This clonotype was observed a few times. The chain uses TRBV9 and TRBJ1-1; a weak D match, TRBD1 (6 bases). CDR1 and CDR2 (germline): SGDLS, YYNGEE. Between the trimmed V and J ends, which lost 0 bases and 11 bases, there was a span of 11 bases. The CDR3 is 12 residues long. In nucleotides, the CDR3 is TGTGCCAGCAGCGTAGCGGCAGGGGAGGCTTTCTTT. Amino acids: CASSVAAGEAFF.

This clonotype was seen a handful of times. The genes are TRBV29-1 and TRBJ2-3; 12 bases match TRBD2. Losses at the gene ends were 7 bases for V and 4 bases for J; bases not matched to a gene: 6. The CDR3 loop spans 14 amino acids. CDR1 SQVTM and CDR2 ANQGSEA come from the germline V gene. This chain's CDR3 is CSAATSGGPDTQYF. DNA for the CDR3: TGCAGCGCAGCGACTAGCGGGGGCCCAGATACGCAGTATTTT.

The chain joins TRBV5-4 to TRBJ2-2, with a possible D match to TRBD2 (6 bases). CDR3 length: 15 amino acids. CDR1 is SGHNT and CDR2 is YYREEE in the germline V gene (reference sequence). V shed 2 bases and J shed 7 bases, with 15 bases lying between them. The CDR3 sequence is CASSFGGDQGGELFF. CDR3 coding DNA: TGTGCCAGCAGCTTCGGAGGGGATCAGGGCGGGGAGCTGTTTTTT.

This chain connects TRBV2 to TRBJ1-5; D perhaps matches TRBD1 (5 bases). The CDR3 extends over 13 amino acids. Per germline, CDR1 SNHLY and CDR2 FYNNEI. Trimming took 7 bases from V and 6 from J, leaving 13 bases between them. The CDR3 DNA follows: TGTGCCAGCACCGAGGACACCGGTCAGCCCCAGCATTTT. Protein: CASTEDTGQPQHF. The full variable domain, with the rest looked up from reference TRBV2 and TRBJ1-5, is EPEVTQTPSHQVTQMGQEVILRCVPISNHLYFYWYRQILGQKVEFLVSFYNNEISEKSEIFDDQFSVERPDGSNFTLKIRSTKLEDSAMYFCASTEDTGQPQHFGDGTRLSIL.

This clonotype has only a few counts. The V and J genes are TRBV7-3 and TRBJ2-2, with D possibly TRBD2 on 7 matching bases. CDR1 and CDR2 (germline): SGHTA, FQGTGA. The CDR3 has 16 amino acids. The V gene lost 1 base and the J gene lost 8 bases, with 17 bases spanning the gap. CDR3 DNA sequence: TGTGCCAGCAGCTTAATGGGCCCCGGGGGGCCGGGGGAGCTGTTTTTT. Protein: CASSLMGPGGPGELFF. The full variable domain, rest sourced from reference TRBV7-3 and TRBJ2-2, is GAGVSQTPSNKVTEKGKYVELRCDPISGHTALYWYRQSLGQGPEFLIYFQGTGAADDSGLPNDRFFAVRPEGSVSTLKIQRTERGDSAVYLCASSLMGPGGPGELFFGEGSRLTVL.

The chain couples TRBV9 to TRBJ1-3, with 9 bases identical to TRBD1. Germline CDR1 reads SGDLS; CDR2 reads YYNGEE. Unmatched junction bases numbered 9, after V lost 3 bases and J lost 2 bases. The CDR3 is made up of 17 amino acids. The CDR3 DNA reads TGTGCCAGCAGCGCTGGCCACACAGGGGGCCCTGGAAACACCATATATTTT. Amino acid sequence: CASSAGHTGGPGNTIYF.

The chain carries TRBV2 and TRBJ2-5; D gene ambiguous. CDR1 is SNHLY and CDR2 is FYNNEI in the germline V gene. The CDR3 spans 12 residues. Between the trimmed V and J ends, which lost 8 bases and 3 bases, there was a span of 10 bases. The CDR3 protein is CASGLEKETQYF. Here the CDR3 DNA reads TGTGCCAGCGGGCTAGAAAAAGAGACCCAGTACTTC.

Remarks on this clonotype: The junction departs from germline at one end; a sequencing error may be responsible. The CDR3 nucleotides are TGCGCCAGCAGCAACCGACTAGCTAACCCGGATACGCTGTATTTT. Encoded protein: CASSNRLANPDTLYF. This sequence joins TRBV4-1 and TRBJ2-3, with 7 nucleotides matching TRBD2. Per germline, CDR1 MGHRA and CDR2 YSYEKL. This CDR3 has 15 residues.